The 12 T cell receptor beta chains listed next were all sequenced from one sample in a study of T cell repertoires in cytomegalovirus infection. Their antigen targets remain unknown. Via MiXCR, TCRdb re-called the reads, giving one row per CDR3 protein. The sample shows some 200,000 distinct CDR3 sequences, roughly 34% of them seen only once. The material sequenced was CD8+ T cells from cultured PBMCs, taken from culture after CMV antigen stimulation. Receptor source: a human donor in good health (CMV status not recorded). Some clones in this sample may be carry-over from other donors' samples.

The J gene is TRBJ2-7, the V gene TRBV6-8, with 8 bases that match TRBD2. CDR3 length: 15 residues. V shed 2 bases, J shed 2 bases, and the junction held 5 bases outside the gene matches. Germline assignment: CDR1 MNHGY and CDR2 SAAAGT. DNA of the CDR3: TGTGCCAGCAGTTACGGGGCGGGGGGCACCTACGAGCAGTACTTC. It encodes CASSYGAGGTYEQYF.

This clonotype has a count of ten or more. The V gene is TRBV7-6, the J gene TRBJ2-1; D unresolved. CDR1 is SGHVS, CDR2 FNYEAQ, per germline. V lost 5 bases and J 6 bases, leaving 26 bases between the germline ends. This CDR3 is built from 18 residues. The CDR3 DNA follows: TGTGCCAGCAGCCCCTCCTTTGCCGAACTCATTAAGTCCAATGAGCAGTTCTTC. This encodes CASSPSFAELIKSNEQFF.

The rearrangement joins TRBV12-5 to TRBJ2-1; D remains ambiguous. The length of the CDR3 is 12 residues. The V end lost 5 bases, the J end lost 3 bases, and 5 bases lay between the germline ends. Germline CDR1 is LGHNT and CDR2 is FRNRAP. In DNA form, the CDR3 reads TGTGCTAGTGGTCCTGGCTACAATGAGCAGTTCTTC. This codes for CASGPGYNEQFF.

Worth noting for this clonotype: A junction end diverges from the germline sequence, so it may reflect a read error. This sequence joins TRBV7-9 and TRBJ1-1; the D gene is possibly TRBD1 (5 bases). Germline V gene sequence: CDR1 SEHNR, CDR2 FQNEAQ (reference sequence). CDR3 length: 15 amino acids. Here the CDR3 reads CASSHGDAMNTVAFF. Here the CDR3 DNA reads TGTGCCAGCAGCCATGGGGACGCAATGAACACTGTAGCTTTCTTT.

The chain's CDR3 is CASSEGTSGGNEQFF. In DNA form, the CDR3 reads TGTGCCAGCAGCGAAGGGACTAGCGGGGGTAATGAGCAGTTCTTC. The gene calls are TRBV11-2 and TRBJ2-1; 14 bases fit TRBD2. The CDR3 runs to 15 residues. Germline CDR1 reads SGHAT; CDR2 reads FQNNGV. V lost 5 bases, J lost 7 bases, and 4 bases stayed unmatched. The full variable domain, completed using reference TRBV11-2 and TRBJ2-1, is EAGVAQSPRYKIIEKRQSVAFWCNPISGHATLYWYQQILGQGPKLLIQFQNNGVVDDSQLPKDRFSAERLKGVDSTLKIQPAKLEDSAVYLCASSEGTSGGNEQFFGPGTRLTVL.

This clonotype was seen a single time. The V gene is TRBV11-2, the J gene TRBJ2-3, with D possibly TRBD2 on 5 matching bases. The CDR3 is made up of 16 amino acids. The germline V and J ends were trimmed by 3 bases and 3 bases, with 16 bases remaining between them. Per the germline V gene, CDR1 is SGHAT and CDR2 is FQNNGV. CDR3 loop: CASSLGVGSGTDTQYF. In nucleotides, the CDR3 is TGTGCCAGCAGCTTGGGCGTCGGGTCGGGGACAGATACGCAGTATTTT.

The CDR3 here is CASRSYDQSSYNEQFF. CDR3 nucleotide sequence: TGTGCCAGCAGATCTTATGACCAGAGCTCCTACAATGAGCAGTTCTTC. The rearrangement uses TRBV12-3 or TRBV12-4 and TRBJ2-1; D gene ambiguous. Between the trimmed V and J ends, which lost 6 bases and 0 bases, there was a span of 15 bases. The CDR3 covers 16 residues.

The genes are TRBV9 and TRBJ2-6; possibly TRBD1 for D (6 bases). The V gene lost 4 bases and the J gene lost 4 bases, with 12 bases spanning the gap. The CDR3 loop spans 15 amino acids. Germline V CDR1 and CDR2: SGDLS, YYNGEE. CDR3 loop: CASSIQGTGANVLTF. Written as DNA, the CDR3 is TGTGCCAGCAGCATACAGGGCACCGGGGCCAACGTCCTGACTTTC.

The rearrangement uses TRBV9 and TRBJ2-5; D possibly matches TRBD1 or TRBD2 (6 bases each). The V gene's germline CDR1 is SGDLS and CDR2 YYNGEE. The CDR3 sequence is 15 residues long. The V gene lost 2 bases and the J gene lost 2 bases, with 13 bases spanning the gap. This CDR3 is CASSVEGGTQETQYF. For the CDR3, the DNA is TGTGCCAGCAGCGTCGAAGGGGGGACTCAAGAGACCCAGTACTTC. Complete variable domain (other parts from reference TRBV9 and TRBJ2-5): DSGVTQTPKHLITATGQRVTLRCSPRSGDLSVYWYQQSLDQGLQFLIQYYNGEERAKGNILERFSAQQFPDLHSELNLSSLELGDSALYFCASSVEGGTQETQYFGPGTRLLVL.

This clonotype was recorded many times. CDR3 sequence reads: CASSPVAGPSTDTQYF. CDR3 nucleotide sequence: TGTGCCAGCAGTCCCGTAGCGGGACCTAGCACAGATACGCAGTATTTT. The chain links TRBV12-3 or TRBV12-4 to TRBJ2-3; 8 bases are a match to TRBD2. This CDR3 is built from 16 residues. Germline trimming cut 5 bases from V and 0 bases from J; bases unmatched to any gene: 7.

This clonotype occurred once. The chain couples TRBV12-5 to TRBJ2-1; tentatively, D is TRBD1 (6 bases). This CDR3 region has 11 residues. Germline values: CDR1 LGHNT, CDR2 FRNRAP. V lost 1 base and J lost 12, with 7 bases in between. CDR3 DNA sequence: TGTGCTAGTGGTTTGGGCAGGGGGCAGTTCTTC. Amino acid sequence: CASGLGRGQFF. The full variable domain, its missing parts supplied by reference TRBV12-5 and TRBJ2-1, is DARVTQTPRHKVTEMGQEVTMRCQPILGHNTVFWYRQTMMQGLELLAYFRNRAPLDDSGMPKDRFSAEMPDATLATLKIQPSEPRDSAVYFCASGLGRGQFFGPGTRLTVL.

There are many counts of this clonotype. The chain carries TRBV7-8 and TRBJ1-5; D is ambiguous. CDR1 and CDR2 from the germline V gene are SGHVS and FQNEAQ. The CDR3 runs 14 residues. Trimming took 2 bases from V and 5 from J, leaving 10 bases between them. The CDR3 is CASSLPLPDQPQHF. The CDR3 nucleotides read TGTGCCAGCAGCTTACCCCTTCCGGATCAGCCCCAGCATTTT.